The 20 T cell receptor beta chains listed next were all sequenced from one sample in a study of T cell repertoires in ileal Crohn's disease. TCRdb's table, derived via immunoSEQ multiplex PCR, lists solely in-frame clones and lacks some. The sample lists approximately 12,000 clones, under 80% occurring once. The sequencing sample was made of ileal tissue. These receptors were collected from an adult with Crohn's disease.

This clone was seen a few times. The chain uses TRBV30 and TRBJ1-4; 7 positions agree with TRBD1. Germline trimming cut 5 bases from V and 4 bases from J; bases unmatched to any gene: 7. This CDR3 is 14 amino acids long. Per the germline V gene, CDR1 is GTSNPN and CDR2 is SVGIG (reference sequence). The CDR3 spells CAWAGTVFNEKLFF. The CDR3 DNA is TGTGCCTGGGCCGGGACAGTATTTAATGAAAAACTGTTTTTT.

The chain links TRBV9 to TRBJ2-7; the match to TRBD1 covers 7 bases. The V gene's germline CDR1 is SGDLS and CDR2 YYNGEE. V lost 0 bases, J lost 4 bases, and 10 bases stayed unmatched. This CDR3 spans 16 amino acids. The CDR3, as DNA: TGTGCCAGCAGCGTAGGGAACAGGGGATCCCCTTACGAGCAGTACTTC. It yields the protein CASSVGNRGSPYEQYF. Supplemented by reference TRBV9 and TRBJ2-7, the full variable domain reads DSGVTQTPKHLITATGQRVTLRCSPRSGDLSVYWYQQSLDQGLQFLIQYYNGEERAKGNILERFSAQQFPDLHSELNLSSLELGDSALYFCASSVGNRGSPYEQYFGPGTRLTVT.

This chain links TRBV7-8 with TRBJ1-3; tentative D call: TRBD1 (5 bases). The germline V gene encodes CDR1 SGHVS and CDR2 FQNEAQ. Trimming shortened V by 7 bases and J by 2 bases, and 15 bases separated the two germline ends. This CDR3 is 15 amino acids long. The DNA for the CDR3 is TGTGCCAGCACCTCCACAACCAGGGCTGGAAACACCATATATTTT. Protein: CASTSTTRAGNTIYF.

The rearrangement links TRBV7-9 to TRBJ1-1, with 7 bases lining up with TRBD1. V lost 1 base to trimming and J lost 4 bases; unmatched junction nucleotides: 12. The CDR3 is 17 amino acids. Germline V gives CDR1 SEHNR, CDR2 FQNEAQ (reference sequence). CDR3 nucleotides: TGTGCCAGCAGCTTAGTCAGGAGGGCAGGGGGTTCCACTGAAGCTTTCTTT. Translating gives CASSLVRRAGGSTEAFF.

The chain is built from TRBV10-2 and TRBJ1-5; D is undetermined. V lost 6 bases and J 5 bases, leaving 11 bases between the germline ends. The CDR3 covers 13 residues. CDR1 WSHSY and CDR2 SAAADI come from the germline V gene. CDR3 bases: TGCGCCAGCAGCCTGGACGGGGATCAGCCCCAGCATTTT. Translation gives CASSLDGDQPQHF.

V is TRBV25-1 and J is TRBJ1-2, with 7 bases lining up with TRBD1. V shed 7 bases and J 5 bases; nucleotides not matched to a gene: 4. From germline, CDR1 is MGHDK and CDR2 SYGVNS. The CDR3 covers 12 residues. Here the CDR3 DNA reads TGTGCCAGCATGACAGGGAAGTATGGCTACACCTTC. This gives the protein CASMTGKYGYTF.

This chain joins TRBV28 and TRBJ1-3, with 10 bases lining up with TRBD1. Per the germline V gene, CDR1 is MDHEN and CDR2 is SYDVKM. The CDR3 loop spans 14 amino acids. J gave up 9 bases and V 6 bases, and 8 bases lay outside the gene matches. CDR3 in amino acids: CASRPGQGWVTIYF. CDR3 sequence (DNA): TGTGCCAGCAGGCCGGGACAGGGGTGGGTCACCATATATTTT.

V usage is TRBV28 and J usage is TRBJ2-6; D is unresolved. Germline lookup yields CDR1 MDHEN and CDR2 SYDVKM. CDR3 length: 15 amino acids. Trimming took 2 bases from V and 0 from J, leaving 5 bases between them. The CDR3 reads CASSLGSSGANVLTF. CDR3 sequence (DNA): TGTGCCAGCAGTTTAGGCAGCTCTGGGGCCAACGTCCTGACTTTC.

The rearrangement uses TRBV11-3 and TRBJ1-1, with D maybe TRBD1 (5 bases). The germline V gene has CDR1 SGHNT and CDR2 YENEEA. This CDR3 has 13 amino acids. Trimming took 4 bases from V and 3 from J, leaving 9 bases between them. CDR3 DNA sequence: TGTGCCAGCAGCTCCAGGGAGGACACTGAAGCTTTCTTT. Translating gives CASSSREDTEAFF.

V and J are TRBV2 and TRBJ2-7, with D tentatively TRBD2 (7 bases). Germline V gives CDR1 SNHLY, CDR2 FYNNEI. Trimming stripped 2 bases from V and 2 bases from J, with 10 bases between. This CDR3 has 14 residues. As DNA, the CDR3 is TGTGCCAGCAGTGAAAGGGGGGGCGCCTACGAGCAGTACTTC. Amino acids: CASSERGGAYEQYF.

The CDR3 loop reads CASSLGANTEAFF. In DNA, the CDR3 is TGTGCCAGCAGCTTGGGAGCTAACACTGAAGCTTTCTTT. The V gene is TRBV5-5, the J gene TRBJ1-1, with D uncertain. The V gene lost 0 bases and the J gene lost 2 bases, with 5 bases spanning the gap. This CDR3 comprises 13 residues. The germline CDR1 and CDR2 sequences are SGHKS and YYEKEE (reference sequence). Combining the CDR3 with reference TRBV5-5 and TRBJ1-1 gives the whole variable domain DAGVTQSPTHLIKTRGQQVTLRCSPISGHKSVSWYQQVLGQGPQFIFQYYEKEERGRGNFPDRFSARQFPNYSSELNVNALLLGDSALYLCASSLGANTEAFFGQGTRLTVV.

Here the CDR3 DNA reads TGTGCCAGCAGCTCCCCGGGACAGGGTTCCTATGGCTACACCTTC. This sequence encodes CASSSPGQGSYGYTF. This chain connects TRBV7-3 to TRBJ1-2, with 9 positions matching TRBD1. V trimming: 4 bases; J trimming: 4 bases; junction bases outside the gene matches: 7. Germline V gene data show CDR1 as SGHTA and CDR2 as FQGTGA. The length of the CDR3 is 15 residues. The variable domain in full, completed from reference TRBV7-3 and TRBJ1-2, reads GAGVSQTPSNKVTEKGKYVELRCDPISGHTALYWYRQSLGQGPEFLIYFQGTGAADDSGLPNDRFFAVRPEGSVSTLKIQRTERGDSAVYLCASSSPGQGSYGYTFGSGTRLTVV.

V and J are TRBV5-1 and TRBJ1-2; possible D gene TRBD1, 6 bases. There are 15 residues in the CDR3. V dropped 4 bases and J dropped 7 bases, with 20 bases sitting between them. Germline V gene sequence: CDR1 SGHRS, CDR2 YFSETQ. This CDR3 reads CASSRRQVYDTGYTF. The CDR3 bases are TGCGCCAGCAGCAGGAGACAGGTGTACGACACTGGCTACACCTTC.

This clone was observed once. The rearrangement links TRBV5-6 to TRBJ2-3; possible D gene TRBD2, 7 bases. Looked up from germline, CDR1 is SGHDT and CDR2 is YYEEEE. Trimming cost V 2 bases and J 5 bases, with 12 bases left between them. The CDR3 is 14 amino acids. The CDR3 bases are TGTGCCAGCAGCTTCGGGGGGCTTGTAGATACGCAGTATTTT. Encoded protein: CASSFGGLVDTQYF.

J is TRBJ1-2 and V is TRBV7-2; TRBD1 might be the D (5 bases). V was trimmed by 5 bases and J by 8 bases, leaving 21 bases between them. CDR1 is SGHTA and CDR2 is FQGNSA in the germline V gene. This CDR3 is built from 15 residues. DNA for the CDR3: TGTGCCAGCAGCCAAGGGACCAGCCTGACTAGGGGCTACACCTTC. Translated: CASSQGTSLTRGYTF.

The V gene is TRBV7-2, the J gene TRBJ1-1; possibly TRBD1 for D (6 bases). The V and J ends lost 5 bases and 6 bases respectively, with 19 bases between them. Germline V lookup: CDR1 SGHTA, CDR2 FQGNSA. This CDR3 has 15 amino acids. CDR3 loop: CASSPPSTGTPEAFF. The CDR3 DNA reads TGTGCCAGCAGCCCGCCCTCTACAGGGACCCCTGAAGCTTTCTTT.

The genes are TRBV5-4 and TRBJ1-2; 12 bases map to TRBD1. This CDR3 comprises 14 residues. The germline V gene has CDR1 SGHNT and CDR2 YYREEE (reference sequence). The trim removed 6 bases at V and 4 bases at J, leaving 4 bases unmatched. The CDR3 bases are TGTGCCAGCACCGGGACAGGGGGCCTCTATGGCTACACCTTC. Protein: CASTGTGGLYGYTF.

The V call is TRBV5-1, the J call TRBJ1-4; 8 nucleotides line up with TRBD1. Trimming removed 4 bases from V and 3 bases from J; junction bases left unmatched: 8. The CDR3 covers 16 residues. The germline V gene encodes CDR1 SGHRS and CDR2 YFSETQ. The CDR3 nucleotides are TGCGCCAGCAGCGGAACAGGGGGGAGATCTAATGAAAAACTGTTTTTT. Protein: CASSGTGGRSNEKLFF.

The rearrangement links TRBV25-1 to TRBJ1-1, with 8 bases identical to TRBD1. The CDR3 covers 15 residues. With V trimmed by 4 bases and J by 1 base, 5 bases remained unmatched. Germline CDR1 MGHDK, CDR2 SYGVNS. This chain's CDR3 is CASSGFGQGNTEAFF. CDR3 DNA sequence: TGTGCCAGCAGTGGTTTTGGACAGGGGAACACTGAAGCTTTCTTT.

V usage is TRBV5-1 and J usage is TRBJ1-5, with 9 bases aligning to TRBD1. Germline CDR1 is SGHRS and CDR2 is YFSETQ. Trimming cost V 3 bases and J 1 base; bases outside gene matches: 2. The CDR3 has 15 residues. The CDR3 DNA reads TGCGCCAGCAGCTCTGGACAGGGGAGCAATCAGCCCCAGCATTTT. Translation: CASSSGQGSNQPQHF.